These 19 T cell receptor beta chains were all obtained from the same sample, sequenced in a study of T cell changes during pregnancy in multiple sclerosis (dated 2019 in TCRdb). The library relied on the immunoSEQ multiplex PCR assay. Held by TCRdb, this immuneACCESS table contains in-frame sequences only and omits some clones. Under half of the omission traces to an unresolved V gene where checked; the cause of the rest is unknown. Across this sample there are about 100,000 clones, with more than 80% seen only once. Approximately 1.2% of the sample is in the top ten clones. The sequencing used peripheral blood, collected in the second trimester of pregnancy. The receptors were sampled from a female donor with multiple sclerosis, enrolled in a pregnancy study.

The chain has TRBV7-2 and TRBJ1-2, with D perhaps TRBD1 (5 bases). The CDR3 length is 16 residues. Looked up from germline, CDR1 is SGHTA and CDR2 is FQGNSA. The V and J ends lost 5 bases and 0 bases respectively, with 16 bases between them. CDR3 bases: TGTGCCAGCAGCCCTACTCGGGGGGTTACTAACTATGGCTACACCTTC. As protein: CASSPTRGVTNYGYTF.

The chain recombines TRBV15 with TRBJ1-4; 7 bases align to TRBD1. CDR1 is LNHNV and CDR2 is YYDKDF in the germline V gene (reference sequence). The J segment lost 2 bases and the V segment lost 0 bases, leaving 3 bases of the junction unmatched. There are 16 residues in the CDR3. CDR3 coding DNA: TGTGCCACCAGCAGAGATACAGGGGCGACTAATGAAAAACTGTTTTTT. It specifies CATSRDTGATNEKLFF.

The gene calls are TRBV6-5 and TRBJ2-3; TRBD1 matches at 9 bases. V lost 2 bases to trimming and J lost 3 bases; unmatched junction nucleotides: 6. Germline values: CDR1 MNHEY, CDR2 SVGAGI. The CDR3 covers 16 residues. CDR3 residues: CASSYNRQGGTDTQYF. CDR3 coding DNA: TGTGCCAGCAGTTACAACCGACAGGGGGGGACAGATACGCAGTATTTT.

V is TRBV6-6 and J is TRBJ1-1, with TRBD1 matching 8 bases. This CDR3 is built from 16 residues. Germline assignment: CDR1 MNHNY and CDR2 SVGAGI (reference sequence). Trimming at V came to 6 bases and at J to 1 base, leaving 10 bases not matched to a gene. CDR3 nucleotide sequence: TGTGCCAGCAGCCGCCGACAGGGGCATGGGAACACTGAAGCTTTCTTT. It codes for CASSRRQGHGNTEAFF.

The chain uses TRBV9 and TRBJ2-1; TRBD2 might be the D (6 bases). This CDR3 comprises 17 residues. V lost 0 bases and J lost 6, with 19 bases in between. Germline V CDR1 and CDR2: SGDLS, YYNGEE. The CDR3 region has the DNA TGTGCCAGCAGCGTAGCTACAACGGGAGCCCCGGCCAATGAGCAGTTCTTC. Protein: CASSVATTGAPANEQFF.

The chain carries TRBV7-3 and TRBJ1-6; 8 bases map to TRBD1. The CDR3 extends over 14 amino acids. In germline, CDR1 is SGHTA, CDR2 FQGTGA. Trimming took 5 bases from V and 10 from J; bases not matched to a gene: 7. The CDR3 nucleotides are TGTGCCAGCAGCCCAACAGGGACAGGCTCACCCCTCCACTTT. This translates into CASSPTGTGSPLHF.

This chain links TRBV6-1 with TRBJ2-7; possibly TRBD2 for D (5 bases). The CDR3 is 14 residues long. V dropped 5 bases and J dropped 7 bases, with 18 bases sitting between them. In germline, CDR1 is MNHNS, CDR2 SASEGT. As DNA, the CDR3 is TGTGCCAGCAGTCGGGGAGCGGCGGAGTCGGAGCAGTACTTC. Protein sequence: CASSRGAAESEQYF.

This clone was observed a single time. The chain is built from TRBV5-1 and TRBJ2-5, with D possibly matching TRBD1 (6 bases). V was trimmed by 1 base and J by 5 bases, leaving 15 bases between them. Germline V lookup: CDR1 SGHRS, CDR2 YFSETQ. The CDR3 sequence is 15 residues long. CDR3 DNA sequence: TGCGCCAGCAGCTTGTGGGGGCGAAGGGTGGAGACCCAGTACTTC. Translating it yields CASSLWGRRVETQYF.

V and J are TRBV4-1 and TRBJ2-5, with a possible D match to TRBD1 (5 bases). V was trimmed by 2 bases and J by 4 bases, leaving 14 bases between them. Per the germline V gene, CDR1 is MGHRA and CDR2 is YSYEKL. The CDR3 has 15 residues. CDR3 in DNA: TGCGCCAGCAGCCAACTTCCCCGCAGGGCAGAGACCCAGTACTTC. Encoded protein: CASSQLPRRAETQYF.

The chain couples TRBV28 to TRBJ1-1, with D unresolved. Germline V CDR1 and CDR2: MDHEN, SYDVKM. The CDR3 is made up of 14 amino acids. Trimming took off 1 base at V and 0 bases at J, with 6 bases between the two ends. Written as DNA, the CDR3 is TGTGCCAGCAGTTTATCGGGAGTGAACACTGAAGCTTTCTTT. Amino acid sequence: CASSLSGVNTEAFF.

J is TRBJ2-1 and V is TRBV19, with a weak D call TRBD2 (7 bases). The CDR3 is 17 residues long. V lost 0 bases and J lost 9, with 21 bases in between. Germline lookup yields CDR1 LNHDA and CDR2 SQIVND (reference sequence). This CDR3 reads CASSIDRIPPRGGEQFF. The CDR3 DNA reads as TGTGCCAGTAGTATAGATCGCATCCCACCGAGGGGGGGTGAGCAGTTCTTC.

This clone was found once. The gene calls are TRBV13 and TRBJ2-7; maybe TRBD2 (6 bases). Deletions cut 5 bases from V and 3 bases from J, with 11 bases between. Germline V gene lookup returns CDR1 PRHDT and CDR2 FYEKMQ (reference sequence). CDR3 size: 13 residues. CDR3 residues: CASSPRLGYEQYF. The CDR3 DNA sequence: TGTGCCAGCAGCCCCCGACTAGGCTACGAGCAGTACTTC.

The CDR3 DNA sequence: TGTGCCAGCACTCACGCCCTATTAGAGACCCAGTACTTC. Protein sequence: CASTHALLETQYF. This chain links TRBV28 with TRBJ2-5; D is ambiguous. The germline V gene has CDR1 MDHEN and CDR2 SYDVKM. V lost 7 bases to trimming and J lost 4 bases, with 13 bases between them. This CDR3 contains 13 residues.

The rearrangement uses TRBV5-1 and TRBJ2-7; 7 bases agree with TRBD1. The CDR3 length is 14 residues. Losses at the gene ends were 1 base for V and 3 bases for J; bases not matched to a gene: 4. Germline V gives CDR1 SGHRS, CDR2 YFSETQ. The CDR3 sequence is CASSLLGQDYEQYF. In nucleotides, the CDR3 is TGCGCCAGCAGCTTGTTAGGACAGGACTACGAGCAGTACTTC.

The gene calls are TRBV27 and TRBJ1-2, with D perhaps matching TRBD1 (6 bases). V lost 0 bases, J lost 0 bases, and 8 bases lay in between. This CDR3 contains 15 residues. The germline V gene has CDR1 MNHEY and CDR2 SMNVEV (reference sequence). The DNA of the CDR3 is TGTGCCAGCAGTTTATCCGGGACATCTAACTATGGCTACACCTTC. Amino acids: CASSLSGTSNYGYTF.

The rearrangement links TRBV7-8 to TRBJ2-1; 8 nucleotides agree with TRBD2. V lost 1 base and J lost 4; bases outside the gene matches: 6. In germline, CDR1 is SGHVS, CDR2 FQNEAQ. The CDR3 has 16 residues. The CDR3 protein is CASSLGAGGGYNEQFF. The DNA of the CDR3 is TGTGCCAGCAGCTTAGGGGCTGGCGGGGGGTACAATGAGCAGTTCTTC.

CDR3 nucleotide sequence: TGTGCCAGTAGTGGGTATCGAGGCGCTGAAGCTTTCTTT. Translation gives CASSGYRGAEAFF. J is TRBJ1-1 and V is TRBV19; D gene uncertain. From germline, CDR1 is LNHDA and CDR2 SQIVND (reference sequence). Trimming left V 5 bases short and J 6 bases short, with 13 bases between. The CDR3 sequence is 13 residues long. Full variable domain (outside the CDR3, taken from reference TRBV19 and TRBJ1-1): DGGITQSPKYLFRKEGQNVTLSCEQNLNHDAMYWYRQDPGQGLRLIYYSQIVNDFQKGDIAEGYSVSREKKESFPLTVTSAQKNPTAFYLCASSGYRGAEAFFGQGTRLTVV.

The rearrangement joins TRBV6-6 to TRBJ2-7; D is perhaps TRBD1 (6 bases). The CDR3 runs to 13 residues. Per germline, CDR1 MNHNY and CDR2 SVGAGI (reference sequence). Trimming took 6 bases from V and 4 from J, leaving 13 bases between them. The CDR3 reads CASRAGAPYEQYF. Here the CDR3 DNA reads TGTGCCAGCAGAGCAGGGGCACCGTACGAGCAGTACTTC.

J is TRBJ2-7 and V is TRBV7-2; no clear D. CDR1 is SGHTA, CDR2 FQGNSA, per germline. This CDR3 has 12 residues. Trimming took off 2 bases at V and 4 bases at J, with 6 bases between the two ends. This CDR3 reads CASSLPGYEQYF. For the CDR3, the DNA is TGTGCCAGCAGCTTACCCGGGTACGAGCAGTACTTC.